The present T cell receptor (beta chain) was sequenced within a study of graft-versus-host responses after intestinal transplantation. Background on the study: Every one of the recipients received anti-thymocyte globulin induction and afterwards took tacrolimus and steroids for roughly three years.

TCRdb's table, derived via immunoSEQ multiplex PCR, lists solely in-frame clones and lacks some. The sample lists about 120,000 clones, 90% to 95% occurring once. Study-wide results and caveats: There were GvH clones found in recipient marrow, and some of them appeared first in ileum or blood. Allograft graft-versus-host to host-versus-graft clonal ratios ran high in patients with graft-donor T cell macrochimerism.

As regards this clone: Its matching antigen is unknown.

V shed 2 bases and J shed 8 bases, with 24 bases lying between them. The CDR3 contains 16 residues. From germline, CDR1 is GTSNPN and CDR2 SVGIG (reference sequence). J is TRBJ1-2 and V is TRBV30, with a tentative D call TRBD1 (6 bases). The source material was unstimulated CD4+ T cells sorted from spleen or lymph node cells, sampled before intestinal transplant. The source of this sequence is a human donor who received an intestinal transplant. This chain's CDR3 is CAWSKGAYRAGGGYTF. CDR3 sequence (DNA): TGTGCCTGGAGTAAAGGGGCCTACAGGGCGGGGGGCGGCTACACCTTC.